Described below is a single TCR beta chain sequence and its context. The data are from a study of shared clonotypes between healthy human individuals. In the sorted-subset replicate PCRs, approximately 200 ng DNA, roughly 30,000 T cell genomes, was used. Profiling relied on immunoSEQ multiplex PCR, and the TCRdb table lists in-frame clones only, not all of them. The sample lists about 690,000 clones; around 91% were seen once. The germline V gene has CDR1 LNHDA and CDR2 SQIVND (reference sequence). The V and J ends lost 5 bases and 6 bases respectively, with 14 bases between them. This CDR3 has 14 residues.

The sequenced material came from memory CD8+ T cells from PBMCs. Subset described: CD45RO+ cells pooled with CCR7-negative TemRA cells. The V call is TRBV19, the J call TRBJ1-5; D possibly corresponds to TRBD1 (5 bases). This receptor was identified in a man aged 18 to 30 in good health. Some clones in this sample may be carry-over from other donors' samples. CDR3 in DNA: TGTGCCAGTAGTTTGATGGGGACCGGTCAGCCCCAGCATTTT. Amino acid sequence: CASSLMGTGQPQHF.